One and the same sample provided the 20 T cell receptor beta chains below, sequenced in a study of CD8+ T cells in alopecia areata. cDNA prepared by RNA extraction and subsequent reverse transcription served as the template for sequencing. Clones were sequenced by immunoSEQ multiplex PCR, and TCRdb holds only the in-frame ones, with some missing. The sample lists 150,000 to 200,000 clones, around 54% seen once, with 4.5% to 5% in the top ten. The specimen sequenced was CD4+ T cells sorted from blood. The receptors stem from a human donor in good health.

This chain uses TRBV5-6 with TRBJ2-1, with 16 bases fitting TRBD2. The CDR3 is 19 amino acids. Germline values: CDR1 SGHDT, CDR2 YYEEEE. V trimming: 0 bases; J trimming: 5 bases; junction bases outside the gene matches: 8. CDR3 nucleotides: TGTGCCAGCAGCTTGGAGGGCCCGGGACTAGCGGGAGGGGACAATGAGCAGTTCTTC. It specifies CASSLEGPGLAGGDNEQFF.

The chain couples TRBV9 to TRBJ1-4, with D hard to call. Germline CDR1 reads SGDLS; CDR2 reads YYNGEE. V was trimmed by 0 bases and J by 4 bases, leaving 13 bases between them. The CDR3 runs to 16 residues. The CDR3 DNA follows: TGTGCCAGCAGCGTAGGGGGAGTACAGTATAATGAAAAACTGTTTTTT. It encodes CASSVGGVQYNEKLFF.

The CDR3 sequence is CSVSTSGSYNEQFF. CDR3 bases: TGCAGCGTTAGCACTAGCGGCTCCTACAATGAGCAGTTCTTC. The V and J genes are TRBV29-1 and TRBJ2-1; 8 bases agree with TRBD2. The V gene's germline CDR1 is SQVTM and CDR2 ANQGSEA. The length of the CDR3 is 14 residues. Trimming removed 5 bases from V and 0 bases from J; junction bases left unmatched: 3.

The CDR3 nucleotides are TGTGCCAGTCGCCTGGGACCCGCGAGCGAGACCCAGTACTTC. Protein: CASRLGPASETQYF. The rearrangement uses TRBV19 and TRBJ2-5; D tentatively reads TRBD1 or TRBD2 (5 bases each). CDR3 length: 14 amino acids. Trimming shortened V by 8 bases and J by 5 bases, and 18 bases separated the two germline ends. CDR1 and CDR2 from the germline V gene are LNHDA and SQIVND (reference sequence).

This clone was observed a handful of times. The V gene is TRBV19, the J gene TRBJ2-2, with TRBD2 identical over 9 bases. The length of the CDR3 is 14 residues. V dropped 7 bases and J dropped 5; count of bases not matched to a gene: 5. In germline, CDR1 is LNHDA, CDR2 SQIVND (reference sequence). CDR3 sequence reads: CASTTTSGTGELFF. The CDR3 DNA follows: TGTGCCAGTACTACCACTAGCGGGACCGGGGAGCTGTTTTTT. Supplemented by reference TRBV19 and TRBJ2-2, the full variable domain reads DGGITQSPKYLFRKEGQNVTLSCEQNLNHDAMYWYRQDPGQGLRLIYYSQIVNDFQKGDIAEGYSVSREKKESFPLTVTSAQKNPTAFYLCASTTTSGTGELFFGEGSRLTVL.

CDR3 bases: TGTGCCAGCAGTTACTCGAATACCCGACAGGGCGTCTACGAGCAGTACTTC. Translation: CASSYSNTRQGVYEQYF. The V call is TRBV6-7, the J call TRBJ2-7; 7 bases fit TRBD1. TRBV6-7 is recorded as an ORF, its role being uncertain. J gave up 3 bases and V 0 bases, and 11 bases lay outside the gene matches. The CDR3 spans 17 residues.

The chain couples TRBV18 to TRBJ1-1; D unclear. The CDR3 runs to 13 residues. Germline V CDR1 and CDR2: KGHSH, LQKENI. Trimming took 1 base from V and 0 from J, leaving 3 bases between them. DNA of the CDR3: TGTGCCAGCTCACCACAAATGAACACTGAAGCTTTCTTT. As protein: CASSPQMNTEAFF.

The chain couples TRBV6-6 to TRBJ2-1; D is undetermined. This CDR3 has 11 amino acids. The ends were cut back, 5 bases at V and 8 bases at J, with 7 bases in the middle. Germline CDR1 reads MNHNY; CDR2 reads SVGAGI (reference sequence). The CDR3, as DNA: TGTGCCAGCAGTAAAATGGATGAGCAGTTCTTC. Encoded protein: CASSKMDEQFF.

J is TRBJ2-2 and V is TRBV9; the D is unclear. The CDR3 runs 14 residues. V lost 0 bases and J lost 3, with 6 bases in between. CDR1 is SGDLS, CDR2 YYNGEE, per germline. CDR3 sequence (DNA): TGTGCCAGCAGCGTAGTGTTAGACACCGGGGAGCTGTTTTTT. Translating it yields CASSVVLDTGELFF.

The chain uses TRBV5-1 and TRBJ2-3; D gene unclear. V was shortened by 1 base and J by 4 bases, with 7 bases between the two germline ends. Germline lookup yields CDR1 SGHRS and CDR2 YFSETQ. The CDR3 consists of 13 residues. The CDR3 protein is CASSLTVPDTQYF. CDR3 bases: TGCGCCAGCAGCTTGACTGTCCCAGATACGCAGTATTTT.

This clone was recorded a few times. This sample includes further DNA sequences coding for the same CDR3. The chain is built from TRBV28 and TRBJ1-4; maybe TRBD1 (5 bases). V lost 5 bases to trimming and J lost 10 bases, with 20 bases between them. The length of the CDR3 is 15 residues. Germline CDR1 MDHEN, CDR2 SYDVKM. The CDR3 here is CASSLPGTKGAKLFF. In nucleotides, the CDR3 is TGTGCCAGCAGTCTCCCCGGGACGAAAGGGGCAAAACTGTTTTTT.

This chain uses TRBV9 with TRBJ1-2; D not resolved. The germline V and J ends were trimmed by 0 bases and 8 bases, with 11 bases remaining between them. The CDR3 is 13 amino acids. Germline assignment: CDR1 SGDLS and CDR2 YYNGEE. This chain's CDR3 is CASSVDPTGGYTF. CDR3 coding DNA: TGTGCCAGCAGCGTAGACCCTACCGGAGGCTACACCTTC.

This chain joins TRBV29-1 and TRBJ2-1; a weak D match, TRBD2 (6 bases). Germline CDR1 reads SQVTM; CDR2 reads ANQGSEA. This CDR3 has 14 amino acids. The ends were cut back, 5 bases at V and 4 bases at J, with 15 bases in the middle. The CDR3 coding sequence is TGCAGCGTTCCCCGATGGGGACTGTACAATGAGCAGTTCTTC. Protein: CSVPRWGLYNEQFF.

The sample holds a few counts of this clone. The genes are TRBV29-1 and TRBJ2-2; 7 bases match TRBD2. This CDR3 region has 15 residues. Germline V gene data show CDR1 as SQVTM and CDR2 as ANQGSEA. The V and J ends lost 5 bases and 4 bases, in that order; junction bases with no gene match: 10. The CDR3 DNA reads as TGCAGCGTTCTTTCCGCGGGAGACGGCACCGGGGAGCTGTTTTTT. Translated: CSVLSAGDGTGELFF.

This clone was detected only a few times. This chain joins TRBV30 and TRBJ2-7; possibly TRBD1 or TRBD2 for D (5 bases each). This CDR3 is 13 amino acids long. Looked up from germline, CDR1 is GTSNPN and CDR2 is SVGIG (reference sequence). V gave up 3 bases and J gave up 6 bases, with 15 bases separating them. Here the CDR3 reads CAWRASGTSEQYF. CDR3 sequence (DNA): TGTGCCTGGAGGGCCTCAGGGACGAGCGAGCAGTACTTC.

In its sample, this clone was seen many times. CDR3 DNA sequence: TGTGCCAGCAGTTACGAATTGTTTGGGGAGACCCAGTACTTC. It yields the protein CASSYELFGETQYF. V usage is TRBV6-6 and J usage is TRBJ2-5; D gene unclear. CDR1 and CDR2 (germline): MNHNY, SVGAGI (reference sequence). Trimming stripped 2 bases from V and 5 bases from J, with 12 bases between. The CDR3 is 14 amino acids.

This clone was detected only once. This chain links TRBV7-2 with TRBJ2-7; possible D gene TRBD1, 6 bases. The CDR3 loop spans 15 amino acids. Germline CDR1 reads SGHTA; CDR2 reads FQGNSA. V lost 3 bases, J lost 4 bases, and 16 bases lay in between. The CDR3 nucleotides are TGTGCCAGCAGCTTTCGCCCGACAGGAGAGTACGAGCAGTACTTC. It translates to CASSFRPTGEYEQYF.

This chain uses TRBV7-9 with TRBJ2-3; D perhaps matches TRBD1 (6 bases). Germline CDR1 and CDR2: SEHNR and FQNEAQ (reference sequence). This CDR3 spans 14 amino acids. Trimming removed 5 bases at V and 2 bases at J, with 11 bases between. The DNA of the CDR3 is TGTGCCAGCAGCAAGAGGACAGTCACAGATACGCAGTATTTT. Encoded protein: CASSKRTVTDTQYF.

This chain connects TRBV9 to TRBJ2-4; 7 positions agree with TRBD2. Germline V gene lookup returns CDR1 SGDLS and CDR2 YYNGEE. The CDR3 runs 18 residues. J gave up 7 bases and V 0 bases, and 16 bases lay outside the gene matches. This chain's CDR3 is CASSVAPLGTTIQNIQYF. For the CDR3, the DNA is TGTGCCAGCAGCGTAGCCCCCCTCGGGACTACCATACAGAACATTCAGTACTTC.

The rearrangement uses TRBV7-6 and TRBJ2-5; 11 nucleotides agree with TRBD2. This CDR3 contains 17 residues. CDR1 and CDR2 from the germline V gene are SGHVS and FNYEAQ. Germline trimming cut 5 bases from V and 4 bases from J; bases unmatched to any gene: 12. CDR3 coding DNA: TGTGCCAGCAGCCCCCGTTTTAGCGGGAGGGCCGCAGAGACCCAGTACTTC. Translated: CASSPRFSGRAAETQYF.